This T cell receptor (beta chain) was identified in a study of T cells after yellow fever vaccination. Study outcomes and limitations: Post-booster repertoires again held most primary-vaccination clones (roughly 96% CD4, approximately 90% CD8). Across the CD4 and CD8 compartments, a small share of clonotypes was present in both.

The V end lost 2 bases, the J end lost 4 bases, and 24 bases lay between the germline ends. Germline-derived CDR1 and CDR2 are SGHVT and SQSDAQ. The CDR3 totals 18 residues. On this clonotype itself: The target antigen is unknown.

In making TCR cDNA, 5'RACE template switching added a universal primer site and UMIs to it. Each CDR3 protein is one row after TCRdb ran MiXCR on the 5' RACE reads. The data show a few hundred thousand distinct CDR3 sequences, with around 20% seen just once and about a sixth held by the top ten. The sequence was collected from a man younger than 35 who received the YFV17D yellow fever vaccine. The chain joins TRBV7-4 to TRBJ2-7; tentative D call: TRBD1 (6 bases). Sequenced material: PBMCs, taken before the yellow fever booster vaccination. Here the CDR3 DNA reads TGTGCCAGCAGCTTATACTCCCGCGACAGCGCAGGGGATTACGAGCAGTACTTC. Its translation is CASSLYSRDSAGDYEQYF.